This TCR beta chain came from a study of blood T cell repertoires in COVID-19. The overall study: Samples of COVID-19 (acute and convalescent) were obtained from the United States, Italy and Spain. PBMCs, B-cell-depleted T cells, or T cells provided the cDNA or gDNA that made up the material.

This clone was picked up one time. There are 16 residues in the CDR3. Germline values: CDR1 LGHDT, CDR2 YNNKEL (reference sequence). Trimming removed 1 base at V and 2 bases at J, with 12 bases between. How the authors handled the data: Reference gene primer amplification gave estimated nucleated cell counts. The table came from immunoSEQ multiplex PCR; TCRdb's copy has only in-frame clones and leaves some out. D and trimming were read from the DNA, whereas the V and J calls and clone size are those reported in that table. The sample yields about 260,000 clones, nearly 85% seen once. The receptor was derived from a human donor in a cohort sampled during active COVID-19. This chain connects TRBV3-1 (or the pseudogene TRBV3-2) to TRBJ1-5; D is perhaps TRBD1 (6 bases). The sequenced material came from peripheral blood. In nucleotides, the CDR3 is TGTGCCAGCAGCCAAGGTACAGGGAGGGGCAATCAGCCCCAGCATTTT. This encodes CASSQGTGRGNQPQHF.